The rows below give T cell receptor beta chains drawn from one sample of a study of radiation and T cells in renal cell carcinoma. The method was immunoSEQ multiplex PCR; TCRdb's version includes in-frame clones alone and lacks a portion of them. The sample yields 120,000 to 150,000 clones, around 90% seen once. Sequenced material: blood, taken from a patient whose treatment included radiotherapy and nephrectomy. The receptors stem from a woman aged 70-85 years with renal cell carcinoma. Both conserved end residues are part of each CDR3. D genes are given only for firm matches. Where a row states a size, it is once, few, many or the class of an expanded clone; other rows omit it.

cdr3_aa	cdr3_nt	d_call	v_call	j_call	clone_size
CASSLTGGGYEQYF	TGTGCCAGCAGCTTAACTGGGGGGGGCTACGAGCAGTACTTC	TRBD2	TRBV7-2	TRBJ2-7	once
CAWSAGFQTNEKLFF	TGTGCCTGGAGTGCAGGATTCCAAACTAATGAAAAACTGTTTTTT	NA	TRBV30	TRBJ1-4	NA
CASSSGLPTQYF	TGTGCCAGCAGCTCGGGACTACCCACACAGTACTTC	TRBD2	TRBV6-5	TRBJ2-5	NA
CASRGQKPPLNEQFF	TGTGCCAGCAGGGGGCAGAAACCCCCGCTGAATGAGCAGTTCTTC	NA	TRBV28	TRBJ2-1	NA
CASSLNSVSVPDTQYF	TGCGCCAGCAGCCTTAATAGTGTTAGCGTCCCAGATACGCAGTATTTT	NA	TRBV5-1	TRBJ2-3	NA
CAAAGGASGANVLTF	TGTGCCGCCGCGGGGGGGGCCTCTGGGGCCAACGTCCTGACTTTC	TRBD2	TRBV7-2	TRBJ2-6	NA
CASSQAGLAGYNEQFF	TGTGCCAGCAGCCAAGCCGGACTAGCGGGGTACAATGAGCAGTTCTTC	TRBD2	TRBV4-2	TRBJ2-1	once
CATVGQGRNEQFF	TGTGCCACCGTGGGACAGGGTCGCAATGAGCAGTTCTTC	TRBD1	TRBV19	TRBJ2-1	NA
CASGSRGTGGHGELFF	TGTGCTAGTGGTTCTAGGGGGACAGGGGGCCACGGGGAGCTGTTTTTT	TRBD1	TRBV12-5	TRBJ2-2	NA
CASSRAGTGRAGNTIYF	TGTGCCAGTAGCCGAGCCGGGACAGGGAGGGCTGGAAACACCATATATTTT	TRBD1	TRBV19	TRBJ1-3	NA
CAWTVQGEGYTF	TGTGCCTGGACTGTACAGGGGGAGGGCTACACCTTC	TRBD1	TRBV30	TRBJ1-2	NA
CASSLGTGTTDTQYF	TGTGCCAGCAGCCTTGGGACAGGGACGACAGATACGCAGTATTTT	TRBD1	TRBV14	TRBJ2-3	NA
CASSHSSGPEAFF	TGTGCCAGCAGCCACTCATCGGGACCTGAAGCTTTCTTT	NA	TRBV11-2	TRBJ1-1	NA
CASSLRRDSSYEQYF	TGTGCCAGCAGCTTACGCCGGGACAGCTCCTACGAGCAGTACTTC	TRBD1	TRBV11-3	TRBJ2-7	NA
CASSLWQNYGYTF	TGTGCCAGCAGTTTATGGCAAAACTATGGCTACACCTTC	NA	TRBV27	TRBJ1-2	NA
CASSISETGGSGYTF	TGTGCCAGTAGTATATCCGAGACAGGGGGGAGCGGCTACACCTTC	TRBD1	TRBV19	TRBJ1-2	once
CASSLTSGAQPQHF	TGTGCCAGCAGCTTAACCTCGGGGGCTCAGCCCCAGCATTTT	NA	TRBV7-2	TRBJ1-5	NA
CASRQTGVNQPQHF	TGTGCCAGTAGACAGACAGGGGTCAATCAGCCCCAGCATTTT	TRBD1	TRBV19	TRBJ1-5	NA
CATSRDLHPNTEAFF	TGTGCCACCAGCAGAGATTTGCATCCTAACACTGAAGCTTTCTTT	NA	TRBV15	TRBJ1-1	NA
CASSPDRNYTF	TGTGCCAGCTCACCGGACCGCAACTACACCTTC	NA	TRBV18	TRBJ1-2	NA
CASSPLVNEQFF	TGTGCCAGCAGCCCACTCGTTAATGAGCAGTTCTTC	NA	TRBV6-6	TRBJ2-1	NA
CASSPELWTGELFF	TGTGCCAGCAGCCCCGAGCTGTGGACCGGGGAGCTGTTTTTT	NA	TRBV5-4	TRBJ2-2	NA
CASSIGQSNQPQHF	TGTGCCAGTAGCATCGGACAGAGCAATCAGCCCCAGCATTTT	NA	TRBV19	TRBJ1-5	NA
CACSTGGGSNEKLFF	TGTGCCTGTTCGACAGGGGGTGGCTCCAATGAAAAACTGTTTTTT	TRBD1	TRBV19	TRBJ1-4	NA
CASSQGTGGPYGYTF	TGCGCCAGCAGCCAAGGGACAGGAGGACCCTATGGCTACACCTTC	TRBD1	TRBV5-1	TRBJ1-2	once
CASSQARFGGGTDTQYF	TGCGCCAGCAGCCAAGCCCGGTTCGGGGGGGGCACAGATACGCAGTATTTT	TRBD2	TRBV4-3	TRBJ2-3	NA
CAWTRTAEAFF	TGTGCCTGGACTCGGACAGCTGAAGCTTTCTTT	NA	TRBV30	TRBJ1-1	NA
CASRTTSVETQYF	TGTGCCAGTAGGACGACTAGCGTAGAGACCCAGTACTTC	TRBD2	TRBV19	TRBJ2-5	NA
CASSQRAGSPYEQYF	TGTGCCAGCAGCCAAAGGGCAGGGAGCCCCTACGAGCAGTACTTC	NA	TRBV9	TRBJ2-7	NA
CASSLVTGPPSEAFF	TGCGCCAGCAGCTTGGTGACAGGGCCCCCCTCTGAAGCTTTCTTT	TRBD1	TRBV5-1	TRBJ1-1	NA
CASSQFRTGTYGYTF	TGTGCCAGCAGCCAATTCCGTACAGGAACCTATGGCTACACCTTC	NA	TRBV16	TRBJ1-2	NA
CASSFSDLYEQYF	TGTGCCAGCAGCTTTTCGGACCTCTACGAGCAGTACTTC	NA	TRBV14	TRBJ2-7	NA
CASSLGIRGEKLFF	TGTGCCAGCAGCTTGGGGATCAGGGGTGAAAAACTGTTTTTT	NA	TRBV5-4	TRBJ1-4	NA
CSVEEVPETQYF	TGCAGCGTTGAAGAGGTCCCAGAGACCCAGTACTTC	NA	TRBV29-1	TRBJ2-5	NA
CASSFLTGGDGYTF	TGTGCCAGCAGTTTTCTTACAGGGGGCGACGGCTACACCTTC	TRBD1	TRBV6-5	TRBJ1-2	once
CASTPTVGNTIYF	TGCGCCAGCACCCCGACAGTTGGAAACACCATATATTTT	NA	TRBV10-2	TRBJ1-3	NA
CASSFAGGTDTQYF	TGTGCCAGCAGCTTCGCAGGGGGCACAGATACGCAGTATTTT	NA	TRBV7-6	TRBJ2-3	NA
CASSDPQTYSPLHF	TGTGCCAGCAGTGATCCCCAAACCTATTCACCCCTCCACTTT	NA	TRBV25-1	TRBJ1-6	NA
CAWTVRGVGDTQYF	TGTGCCTGGACCGTGAGGGGGGTCGGAGATACGCAGTATTTT	NA	TRBV30	TRBJ2-3	NA
CASSPGGTGANVLTF	TGTGCCAGCAGTCCAGGGGGAACTGGGGCCAACGTCCTGACTTTC	TRBD1	TRBV6-5	TRBJ2-6	once
CASSLEGLGYGYTF	TGTGCCAGCAGCTTGGAAGGTCTAGGCTATGGCTACACCTTC	NA	TRBV5-4	TRBJ1-2	NA
CASSQDRRGGIYGYTF	TGTGCCAGCAGCCAAGATCGCCGCGGGGGGATCTATGGCTACACCTTC	NA	TRBV4-2	TRBJ1-2	NA
CSGRLAGGINEQFF	TGCAGCGGGCGACTAGCGGGGGGCATCAATGAGCAGTTCTTC	TRBD2	TRBV29-1	TRBJ2-1	once
CASSLDGGSGANVLTF	TGTGCCAGCAGCTTGGACGGAGGTTCTGGGGCCAACGTCCTGACTTTC	NA	TRBV5-4	TRBJ2-6	NA
CASSIRGPGNQPQHF	TGTGCCAGTAGTATCCGGGGGCCTGGCAATCAGCCCCAGCATTTT	NA	TRBV19	TRBJ1-5	NA
CAWTWANEQFF	TGTGCCTGGACTTGGGCGAATGAGCAGTTCTTC	NA	TRBV30	TRBJ2-1	NA
CAWRPPTEAFF	TGTGCCTGGAGGCCCCCGACTGAAGCTTTCTTT	NA	TRBV30	TRBJ1-1	NA
CASTLDRDLNTGELFF	TGTGCCAGTACTCTAGACAGGGACTTGAACACCGGGGAGCTGTTTTTT	NA	TRBV19	TRBJ2-2	NA
CASSPGDSRYEQYF	TGTGCCAGCAGTCCTGGGGACTCCCGCTACGAGCAGTACTTC	NA	TRBV11-3	TRBJ2-7	NA
CAISEAGENSPLHF	TGTGCCATCAGTGAGGCAGGGGAGAATTCACCCCTCCACTTT	NA	TRBV10-3	TRBJ1-6	NA
CASSEEQKSYDFTDTQYF	TGTGCCAGCAGTGAAGAACAAAAGTCCTATGACTTCACAGATACGCAGTATTTT	NA	TRBV2	TRBJ2-3	NA